This TCR beta chain was captured in a study of type 1 and type 2 diabetes patients. Genomic DNA was the PCR template. Amplification of the beta chain CDR3 used 30 forward and 13 reverse multiplex primers. TCRdb itself ran the multiplex PCR reads through MiXCR, one entry per CDR3 protein. Of about 270,000 distinct CDR3 sequences in the sample, more than 45% were seen once. Each diabetic donor fulfilled classification criteria for either type 1 or type 2. The receptor was derived from a man younger than 35 with type 2 diabetes. The source material was peripheral blood mononuclear cells (PBMCs).

The CDR3 reads CASSLPRDYNEQFF. In DNA, the CDR3 is TGTGCCAGCAGTTTACCCCGGGACTACAATGAGCAGTTCTTC. This chain joins TRBV28 and TRBJ2-1, with D perhaps matching TRBD2 (5 bases). V was shortened by 2 bases and J by 3 bases, with 8 bases between the two germline ends. Germline CDR1 and CDR2: MDHEN and SYDVKM. This CDR3 region has 14 residues.